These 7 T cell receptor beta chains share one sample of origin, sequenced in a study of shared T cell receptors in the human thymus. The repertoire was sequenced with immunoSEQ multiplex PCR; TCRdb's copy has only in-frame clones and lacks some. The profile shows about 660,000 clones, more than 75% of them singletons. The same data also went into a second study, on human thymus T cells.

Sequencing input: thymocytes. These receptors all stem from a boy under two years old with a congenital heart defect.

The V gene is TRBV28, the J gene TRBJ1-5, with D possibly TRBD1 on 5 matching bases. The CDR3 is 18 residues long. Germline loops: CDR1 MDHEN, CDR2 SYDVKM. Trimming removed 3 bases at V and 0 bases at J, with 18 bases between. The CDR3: CASSFLNPRRDSNQPQHF. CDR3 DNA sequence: TGTGCCAGCAGTTTCCTTAATCCCCGCAGGGATAGCAATCAGCCCCAGCATTTT.

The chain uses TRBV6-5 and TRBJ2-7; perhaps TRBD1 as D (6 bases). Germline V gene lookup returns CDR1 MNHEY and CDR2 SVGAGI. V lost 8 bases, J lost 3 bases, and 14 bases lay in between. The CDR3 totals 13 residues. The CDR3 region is CASGPGQSYEQYF. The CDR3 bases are TGTGCCAGCGGGCCCGGACAGAGCTACGAGCAGTACTTC.

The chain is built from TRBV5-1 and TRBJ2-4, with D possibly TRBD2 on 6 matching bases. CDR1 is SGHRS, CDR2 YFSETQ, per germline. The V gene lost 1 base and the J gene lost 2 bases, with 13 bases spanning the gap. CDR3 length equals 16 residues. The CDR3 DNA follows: TGCGCCAGCAGCTTGCAGGTCGGGAGTCCCAAAAACATTCAGTACTTC. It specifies CASSLQVGSPKNIQYF.

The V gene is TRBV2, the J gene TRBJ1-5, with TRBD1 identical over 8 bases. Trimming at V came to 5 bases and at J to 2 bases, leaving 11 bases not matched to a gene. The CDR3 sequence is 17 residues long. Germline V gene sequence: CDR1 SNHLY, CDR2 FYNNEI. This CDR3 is CASSHRGGRRGNQPQHF. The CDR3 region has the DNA TGTGCCAGCAGTCACAGGGGGGGGCGAAGGGGCAATCAGCCCCAGCATTTT. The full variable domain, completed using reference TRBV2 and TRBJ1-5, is EPEVTQTPSHQVTQMGQEVILRCVPISNHLYFYWYRQILGQKVEFLVSFYNNEISEKSEIFDDQFSVERPDGSNFTLKIRSTKLEDSAMYFCASSHRGGRRGNQPQHFGDGTRLSIL.

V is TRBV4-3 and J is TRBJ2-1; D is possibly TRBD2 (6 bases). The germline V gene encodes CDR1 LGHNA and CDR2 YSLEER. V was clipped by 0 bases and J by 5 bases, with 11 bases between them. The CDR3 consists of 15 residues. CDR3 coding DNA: TGCGCCAGCAGCCAAGAGACTAGAGCGCACAATGAGCAGTTCTTC. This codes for CASSQETRAHNEQFF.

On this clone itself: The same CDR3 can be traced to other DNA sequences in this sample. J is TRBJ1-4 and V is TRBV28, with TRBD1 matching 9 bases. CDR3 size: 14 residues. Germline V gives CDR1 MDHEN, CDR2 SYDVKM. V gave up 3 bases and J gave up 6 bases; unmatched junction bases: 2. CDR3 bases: TGTGCCAGCAGTTTGGGACAGGGCGATGAAAAACTGTTTTTT. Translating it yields CASSLGQGDEKLFF.

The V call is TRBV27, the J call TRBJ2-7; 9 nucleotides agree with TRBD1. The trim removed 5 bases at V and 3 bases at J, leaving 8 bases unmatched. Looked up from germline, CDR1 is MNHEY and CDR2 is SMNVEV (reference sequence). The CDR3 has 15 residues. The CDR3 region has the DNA TGTGCCAGCAGTCCACACCGGACAGGGGACTACGAGCAGTACTTC. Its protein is CASSPHRTGDYEQYF.